The 7 T cell receptor beta chains below all came from one sample that was sequenced in a study of technical replicates of blood from several donors (TCRdb year 2017). The library was produced with the immunoSEQ multiplex PCR assay. TCRdb limited this immuneACCESS table to in-frame rearrangements with V and J called. A share of clones is missing; checked studies link under half to unresolved V genes, and the rest is unexplained. For this sample the table gives about 87,000 clones, of which roughly 94% were detected only once. Around 0.36% of the sample is held by the ten biggest clonotypes. The sample was T cells isolated from PBMCs. These TCRs come from a human donor in good health.

The gene calls are TRBV2 and TRBJ2-3; 13 bases agree with TRBD2. CDR1 and CDR2 (germline): SNHLY, FYNNEI. The V gene end was trimmed by 8 bases and the J gene end by 6 bases; junction bases not matched to a gene: 8. This CDR3 is 15 amino acids long. The CDR3 here is CASPGGLAGSDTQYF. In nucleotides, the CDR3 is TGTGCCAGCCCGGGGGGACTAGCGGGATCGGATACGCAGTATTTT.

The chain combines TRBV10-3 with TRBJ2-2; no reliable D call. V shed 5 bases and J shed 4 bases, with 5 bases lying between them. CDR1 ENHRY and CDR2 SYGVKD come from the germline V gene. The CDR3 is 12 amino acids. The CDR3, as DNA: TGTGCCATCAGTATGAGCACCGGGGAGCTGTTTTTT. Amino acids: CAISMSTGELFF.

The chain couples TRBV14 to TRBJ1-1; 7 nucleotides agree with TRBD1. The V gene end was trimmed by 4 bases and the J gene end by 1 base; junction bases not matched to a gene: 6. CDR3 length equals 15 residues. Germline assignment: CDR1 SGHDN and CDR2 FVKESK. The CDR3 DNA is TGTGCCAGCAGCCGCTCGACAGGGAGGAACACTGAAGCTTTCTTT. This gives the protein CASSRSTGRNTEAFF.

This rearrangement joins TRBV5-8 to TRBJ2-5; TRBD1 matches 7 bases. V was clipped by 4 bases and J by 6 bases; unmatched bases: 9. CDR3 length equals 14 residues. Germline assignment: CDR1 SGHTS and CDR2 YDEGEE. The DNA for the CDR3 is TGTGCCAGCAGCCCCGTTACAGGGGTGCAGACCCAGTACTTC. Encoded protein: CASSPVTGVQTQYF.

The rearrangement links TRBV11-1 to TRBJ2-7; TRBD1 matches at 9 bases. This CDR3 is built from 14 residues. The V segment lost 6 bases and the J segment 5 bases; nucleotides outside the gene matches: 8. Per the germline V gene, CDR1 is SGHAT and CDR2 is FQDESV (reference sequence). This CDR3 reads CASSFRDRAHEQYF. The CDR3 region has the DNA TGTGCCAGCAGTTTCCGGGACAGGGCCCACGAGCAGTACTTC.

The gene calls are TRBV5-4 and TRBJ2-1; D is possibly TRBD2 (6 bases). CDR1 and CDR2 from the germline V gene are SGHNT and YYREEE (reference sequence). The germline V and J ends were trimmed by 4 bases and 5 bases, with 13 bases remaining between them. The CDR3 is 14 residues long. CDR3 sequence: CASSGRGSDNEQFF. In DNA form, the CDR3 reads TGTGCCAGCAGCGGTCGGGGGTCGGACAATGAGCAGTTCTTC.

This clone was seen only once. This chain joins TRBV6-6 and TRBJ1-3, with 7 bases fitting TRBD1. The germline V gene encodes CDR1 MNHNY and CDR2 SVGAGI (reference sequence). CDR3 length: 14 amino acids. The V gene end was trimmed by 5 bases and the J gene end by 4 bases; junction bases not matched to a gene: 5. The CDR3 DNA sequence: TGTGCCAGCAGTGAGACAGGGAGGGGAAACACCATATATTTT. Amino acid sequence: CASSETGRGNTIYF.